What follows describes a single TCR beta chain. Trimming removed 6 bases at V and 0 bases at J, with 3 bases between. The CDR3 is 12 residues long. From germline, CDR1 is LGHNT and CDR2 FRNRAP. TCRdb reprocessed the RT-PCR reads via MiXCR and lists one record per CDR3 protein. Of about a million distinct CDR3 sequences in the sample, roughly 18% were seen once. The sample belongs to a study of patients and donors after allogeneic stem cell transplantation. Sequencing was carried out using blood, either unsorted or a sorted T cell fraction (not recorded which). This receptor was taken from a human donor who was either an allogeneic HSCT recipient or a stem cell or donor lymphocyte infusion donor (not recorded which). It is not recorded whose cells these are; they may come from a transplant donor. The gene calls are TRBV12-5 and TRBJ1-5, with D uncertain. CDR3 DNA sequence: TGTGCTAGTGGCTTTAGCAATCAGCCCCAGCATTTT. This gives the protein CASGFSNQPQHF.